This TCR beta chain was sequenced for a study of PD-1 blockade in mismatch repair-deficient tumors. Study information: Patients had over 10 mismatch repair-deficient cancer types, all previously treated and progressing.

The CDR3 runs to 14 residues. Germline CDR1 and CDR2: MRHNA and SNTAGT. V lost 6 bases and J lost 6, with 14 bases in between. Only one count was recorded for this clone. The antigen remains unidentified. The study, taken as a whole, reports: Tumor-resident clones, often absent from pretreatment blood, expanded after pembrolizumab and then contracted.

PCR or immunohistochemistry showed mismatch repair deficiency in every enrolled patient. TCR sequencing covered a few patients who responded to pembrolizumab. Repertoires were generated with immunoSEQ multiplex PCR, while TCRdb's copy carries only in-frame clones and drops some. This table has over 60,000 clones, about 91% appearing once. This clonotype was sampled from an adult with mismatch repair-deficient cancer. The chain carries TRBV6-4 and TRBJ2-2, with D unresolved. Sequences were derived from peripheral blood, sampled 52 weeks after starting pembrolizumab. CDR3 loop: CASRTERSAGELFF. For the CDR3, the DNA is TGTGCCAGCAGGACGGAGAGGTCCGCCGGGGAGCTGTTTTTT.